This is a list of T cell receptor beta chains from one sample in a study of T cells in localized non-small cell lung cancer. Clones were read by immunoSEQ multiplex PCR, and TCRdb kept only the in-frame ones, dropping some. This table holds approximately 63,000 clones, approximately 90% found once. Sequences were derived from peripheral blood, sampled before any cancer treatment. These receptors were collected from a man aged 40-75 years with stage I squamous cell lung carcinoma. Each CDR3 is given with its conserved first and last residue.

v_call,j_call,cdr3_aa
TRBV19,TRBJ1-4,CASSIDRTQNEKLFF
TRBV5-4,TRBJ2-7,CASSLRVSTYEQYF
TRBV7-3,TRBJ1-1,CASSLTPTINEAFF
TRBV7-2,TRBJ1-2,CASSAGRGYGYTF
TRBV20-1,TRBJ2-1,CSASEQFF
TRBV28,TRBJ2-7,CASSSLRTSGTKQYF
TRBV30,TRBJ2-3,CAWSGRVSTDTQYF
TRBV11-2,TRBJ2-5,CASSLDGVGGRGETQYF
TRBV19,TRBJ2-3,CASSPQGGLAGGLSTDTQYF
TRBV29-1,TRBJ2-7,CSVKRAGESYEQYF
TRBV6-6,TRBJ1-3,CASSYIPEGSGNTIYF
TRBV6-5,TRBJ1-2,CASRRQGRDYGYTF
TRBV6-6,TRBJ2-5,CASSLLTSGRIETQYF
TRBV6-4,TRBJ2-3,CASSDSSNYPQYF
TRBV19,TRBJ2-5,CASSMGGQETQYF
TRBV5-1,TRBJ2-7,CASSEEPGTGTRYF
TRBV28,TRBJ1-2,CATVGGTYYGYTF
TRBV7-3,TRBJ1-5,CASSEVAGQPQHF
TRBV7-2,TRBJ2-1,CASSSELAGASSYNEQFF
TRBV18,TRBJ2-2,CASSPRNTGELFF
TRBV6-5,TRBJ2-1,CASSYSTNSYNEQFF
TRBV5-5,TRBJ2-3,CASSSSGRGADTQYF
TRBV7-9,TRBJ1-1,CATAGEAHMNTEAFF
TRBV7-9,TRBJ2-7,CASSSGTSYEQYF
TRBV18,TRBJ2-3,CASGDDTQYF
TRBV11-2,TRBJ2-7,CASSLARLGYEQYF
TRBV6-6,TRBJ1-5,CASSYSKPEPQHF
TRBV6-5,TRBJ2-7,CASSEGAGGPYEQYF
TRBV21-1,TRBJ2-7,CASSKETLWAREDCYEQYF
TRBV11-2,TRBJ2-1,CASSTDQDFRSYNEQFF
TRBV14,TRBJ2-3,CASSQAGDYYTDTQYF
TRBV18,TRBJ2-1,CASSEGYLYNEQFF
TRBV9,TRBJ1-3,CASSVGLARAGNTIYF